These 11 T cell receptor beta chains originate from one sample sequenced in a study of cytomegalovirus exposure and HLA in healthy donors. The PCR had 60 Vbeta and 13 Jbeta primers. TCRdb's copy holds only in-frame clones and misses some; the assay was immunoSEQ multiplex PCR. Of about 140,000 clones listed, 75% to 90% are singletons. Sequencing was carried out using PBMCs. These TCRs come from a female donor in good health and CMV-seronegative.

The genes are TRBV28 and TRBJ1-1; 9 positions agree with TRBD1. The CDR3 covers 14 residues. V lost 4 bases to trimming and J lost 1 base; unmatched junction nucleotides: 1. CDR1 is MDHEN and CDR2 is SYDVKM in the germline V gene. The CDR3 nucleotides read TGTGCCAGCAGTTGGGGACAGGGGAACACTGAAGCTTTCTTT. It is translated as CASSWGQGNTEAFF.

V and J are TRBV6-5 and TRBJ1-1, with D possibly TRBD1 on 5 matching bases. The V gene's germline CDR1 is MNHEY and CDR2 SVGAGI. V was cut by 4 bases and J by 8 bases, with 14 bases left in between. The CDR3 is 13 amino acids. CDR3 residues: CASSSLQAGEAFF. The CDR3, as DNA: TGTGCCAGCAGTTCCTTACAGGCTGGGGAAGCTTTCTTT.

The CDR3 sequence: CASSSGTGELFF. As DNA, the CDR3 is TGTGCCAGCAGCTCCGGTACCGGGGAGCTGTTTTTT. The chain couples TRBV11-3 to TRBJ2-2; D not certain. This CDR3 region has 12 residues. With 4 bases removed from V and 5 bases from J, the gap between germline ends came to 5 bases. Germline CDR1 and CDR2: SGHNT and YENEEA. Combining the CDR3 with reference TRBV11-3 and TRBJ2-2 gives the whole variable domain EAGVVQSPRYKIIEKKQPVAFWCNPISGHNTLYWYLQNLGQGPELLIRYENEEAVDDSQLPKDRFSAERLKGVDSTLKIQPAELGDSAVYLCASSSGTGELFFGEGSRLTVL.

This clone was picked up a small number of times. The J gene is TRBJ2-3, the V gene TRBV5-5, with 8 positions matching TRBD2. The trim removed 2 bases at V and 3 bases at J, leaving 8 bases unmatched. CDR1 is SGHKS and CDR2 is YYEKEE in the germline V gene (reference sequence). The CDR3 runs to 16 residues. The CDR3 is CASSLKIAGSTDTQYF. CDR3 coding DNA: TGTGCCAGCAGCTTAAAAATAGCGGGAAGTACAGATACGCAGTATTTT.

This chain uses TRBV9 with TRBJ2-3; 8 nucleotides line up with TRBD1. Looked up from germline, CDR1 is SGDLS and CDR2 is YYNGEE. The ends lost 1 base at V and 3 bases at J; junction bases unmatched: 4. This CDR3 is built from 15 residues. CDR3 region: CASSVQGAWTDTQYF. CDR3 DNA: TGTGCCAGCAGCGTACAGGGGGCGTGGACAGATACGCAGTATTTT.

This rearrangement joins TRBV19 to TRBJ2-7, with 11 bases that match TRBD2. This CDR3 is built from 15 residues. Germline lookup yields CDR1 LNHDA and CDR2 SQIVND (reference sequence). J lost 1 base, V lost 5 bases, and 4 bases had no gene match. The CDR3 loop reads CASSLLAGESYEQYF. The DNA for the CDR3 is TGTGCCAGTAGTTTACTAGCGGGAGAGTCCTACGAGCAGTACTTC.

V is TRBV15 and J is TRBJ2-1; the match to TRBD1 covers 9 bases. Per the germline V gene, CDR1 is LNHNV and CDR2 is YYDKDF (reference sequence). The CDR3 covers 15 residues. J lost 1 base, V lost 6 bases, and 4 bases had no gene match. CDR3 loop: CATSPQGASYNEQFF. CDR3 nucleotide sequence: TGTGCCACCAGTCCACAGGGGGCTTCCTACAATGAGCAGTTCTTC.

This chain uses TRBV4-2 with TRBJ2-1; weak D call: TRBD2 (6 bases). The germline gives CDR1 LGHNA, CDR2 YNFKEQ. CDR3 length equals 16 residues. V dropped 1 base and J dropped 8 bases, with 18 bases sitting between them. CDR3 in amino acids: CASSQGLAIGSDEQFF. CDR3 sequence (DNA): TGTGCCAGCAGCCAAGGGCTAGCGATTGGGAGTGATGAGCAGTTCTTC.

The rearrangement joins TRBV6-1 to TRBJ2-2, with D possibly being TRBD1 (6 bases). Trimming removed 6 bases from V and 4 bases from J, with 12 bases in between. This CDR3 contains 14 residues. Germline CDR1 reads MNHNS; CDR2 reads SASEGT. The CDR3 spells CASRLQGFTGELFF. CDR3 sequence (DNA): TGTGCCAGCAGATTACAGGGTTTCACCGGGGAGCTGTTTTTT.

This chain joins TRBV27 and TRBJ2-3; 9 bases fit TRBD2. Unmatched junction bases numbered 6, after V lost 3 bases and J lost 2 bases. Germline V gene lookup returns CDR1 MNHEY and CDR2 SMNVEV (reference sequence). The CDR3 has 16 amino acids. The CDR3 sequence is CASSFLREGFTDTQYF. The CDR3 nucleotides are TGTGCCAGCAGTTTTTTGCGGGAGGGGTTCACAGATACGCAGTATTTT.

Comments on this clone: The same CDR3 is also encoded by other DNA sequences in this sample. The V gene is TRBV6-5, the J gene TRBJ2-2, with 7 bases lining up with TRBD2. Trimming removed 2 bases from V and 5 bases from J; junction bases left unmatched: 8. This CDR3 spans 16 amino acids. Germline V CDR1 and CDR2: MNHEY, SVGAGI. The CDR3 coding sequence is TGTGCCAGCAGTTACGTAATACGGACTAGTACCGGGGAGCTGTTTTTT. Translation: CASSYVIRTSTGELFF.